This T cell receptor (beta chain) was captured by sequencing in a study of T cell changes during pregnancy in multiple sclerosis. Clones were read by immunoSEQ multiplex PCR, and TCRdb kept only the in-frame ones, dropping some. The table includes roughly 73,000 clones, roughly nine tenths detected once. J lost 8 bases, V lost 1 base, and 3 bases had no gene match. CDR3 size: 15 residues. Germline CDR1 reads MGHRA; CDR2 reads YSYEKL. The sequence derives from a female donor in good health, enrolled as a control in a pregnancy study. This specimen was peripheral blood, taken in the second trimester of pregnancy. The chain employs TRBV4-1 and TRBJ1-6; 9 bases align to TRBD1. This chain's CDR3 is CASSQGTGVDSPLHF. In DNA, the CDR3 is TGCGCCAGCAGCCAAGGGACAGGGGTTGATTCACCCCTCCACTTT.